This T cell receptor (beta chain) is drawn from a study of regulatory T cells in long-lasting Graves disease. Through Arm-PCR of CDR3 regions and iRepertoire HTBI primers, TCR beta libraries were built. TCRdb reanalysed the multiplex PCR reads using MiXCR and keeps one entry per CDR3 protein. Here the sample spans approximately 350,000 distinct CDR3 sequences, 15% to 20% being singletons. This clonotype appeared once. Its antigen is unidentified. A much larger clone is a single base away; this may be a read error. Whole-study results and caveats: Newly diagnosed patients shared about a thousand public clonotypes; persistent patients shared some 2,600. Persistent disease showed a preference for TRBV28, TRBJ1-2 and TRBJ2-5.

V was clipped by 1 base and J by 0 bases; unmatched bases: 1. Germline CDR1 reads GTSNPN; CDR2 reads SVGIG (reference sequence). This CDR3 has 15 amino acids. The sample's time point: newly diagnosed GD, antithyroid drugs for less than 3 months. PBMCs were the source of the RNA used for TCR sequencing. This sample was also put to use in a study of T cells in Graves' hyperthyroidism and ophthalmopathy. As that study records: Model output signaled ophthalmopathy a median roughly 6.5 months ahead of onset.

The sequences come from peripheral blood mononuclear cells (PBMCs), collected at new diagnosis, from a patient treated with antithyroid drugs. The receptor comes from a woman aged 18-30 years with Graves disease. The rearrangement links TRBV30 to TRBJ2-5; 11 bases are shared with TRBD2. CDR3 bases: TGTGCCTGGAGTGGACTAGCGGGAAACCAAGAGACCCAGTACTTC. This translates into CAWSGLAGNQETQYF.